Presented here are 27 T cell receptor beta chains from one specimen sequenced in a study of Siglec-9 on CD8 T cells in melanoma (dated by TCRdb to between 2018 and 2021). The library was built by means of the immunoSEQ multiplex PCR assay. TCRdb limited this immuneACCESS table to in-frame rearrangements with V and J called. A share of clones is missing; checked studies link under half to unresolved V genes, and the rest is unexplained. The sample table shows 25,000 to 35,000 clones, and less than 85% are seen once. The top ten clones comprise approximately 6.4% of the sample. Material for sequencing was Siglec-9- CD8+ T cells sorted from blood. The intended sense of this specimen's cell subset or site label: CD8 T cells lacking Siglec-9. These receptors came from a human donor in good health.

This chain joins TRBV11-2 and TRBJ2-1; 9 nucleotides line up with TRBD2. Germline CDR1 is SGHAT and CDR2 is FQNNGV. Trimming cost V 2 bases and J 0 bases; bases outside gene matches: 2. This CDR3 is 16 amino acids long. CDR3 in DNA: TGTGCCAGCAGCTTAATAGCGGGAGTCTCCTACAATGAGCAGTTCTTC. This encodes CASSLIAGVSYNEQFF.

V usage is TRBV27 and J usage is TRBJ1-2; D is unresolved. This CDR3 has 15 amino acids. Germline CDR1 is MNHEY and CDR2 is SMNVEV (reference sequence). The ends were cut back, 4 bases at V and 0 bases at J, with 12 bases in the middle. CDR3 sequence (DNA): TGTGCCAGCAGTTCAACAGAACTCACTAACTATGGCTACACCTTC. Its protein is CASSSTELTNYGYTF.

The CDR3 DNA reads as TGTGCCAGCAGCTTAGCGAGGGCCTACGAGCAGTACGTC. This sequence encodes CASSLARAYEQYV. The chain recombines TRBV7-2 with TRBJ2-7, with a weak D call TRBD2 (5 bases). This CDR3 comprises 13 residues. Germline CDR1 and CDR2: SGHTA and FQGNSA. V shed 0 bases and J shed 2 bases, with 5 bases lying between them.

The chain's CDR3 is CAISETRTNTEAFF. In DNA, the CDR3 is TGTGCCATCAGTGAGACACGGACGAACACTGAAGCTTTCTTT. This chain joins TRBV10-3 and TRBJ1-1, with no clear D. Germline loops: CDR1 ENHRY, CDR2 SYGVKD. The CDR3 consists of 14 residues. V dropped 2 bases and J dropped 1 base, with 8 bases sitting between them.

A few counts support this clone. This chain joins TRBV25-1 and TRBJ2-7; 10 positions agree with TRBD1. The germline CDR1 and CDR2 sequences are MGHDK and SYGVNS. With 7 bases clipped from V and 0 bases from J, the junction kept 3 bases outside the gene matches. This CDR3 comprises 14 residues. The CDR3, as DNA: TGTGCCAGCACCGGGACAGGGGTCTCCTACGAGCAGTACTTC. Protein product: CASTGTGVSYEQYF.

The chain joins TRBV9 to TRBJ2-3, with D perhaps being TRBD1 or TRBD2 (5 bases each). The CDR3 loop spans 17 amino acids. CDR1 is SGDLS, CDR2 YYNGEE, per germline. Trimming took off 4 bases at V and 0 bases at J, with 18 bases between the two ends. CDR3 amino acids: CASSPGAGRRSTDTQYF. The CDR3 DNA is TGTGCCAGCAGCCCCGGGGCAGGGCGCCGAAGCACAGATACGCAGTATTTT.

V usage is TRBV2 and J usage is TRBJ1-2; D not resolved. CDR1 SNHLY and CDR2 FYNNEI come from the germline V gene. The CDR3 loop spans 16 amino acids. Trimming stripped 7 bases from V and 4 bases from J, with 22 bases between. The CDR3 coding sequence is TGTGCCAGCACCCACATAACGGATCTTACCGCCTATGGCTACACCTTC. Translating gives CASTHITDLTAYGYTF. Variable domain in full (rest from reference TRBV2 and TRBJ1-2): EPEVTQTPSHQVTQMGQEVILRCVPISNHLYFYWYRQILGQKVEFLVSFYNNEISEKSEIFDDQFSVERPDGSNFTLKIRSTKLEDSAMYFCASTHITDLTAYGYTFGSGTRLTVV.

The J gene is TRBJ1-1, the V gene TRBV19; the D gene is possibly TRBD1 (6 bases). Germline V gene data show CDR1 as LNHDA and CDR2 as SQIVND (reference sequence). Trimming shortened V by 5 bases and J by 0 bases, and 13 bases separated the two germline ends. The CDR3 loop spans 15 amino acids. Written as DNA, the CDR3 is TGTGCCAGTAGTCCCCAGGGGACTATGAACACTGAAGCTTTCTTT. Translation: CASSPQGTMNTEAFF.

The chain combines TRBV30 with TRBJ2-3; TRBD2 aligns across 7 bases. CDR1 is GTSNPN, CDR2 SVGIG, per germline (reference sequence). The CDR3 totals 15 residues. Trimming at V came to 3 bases and at J to 4 bases, leaving 10 bases not matched to a gene. The CDR3 sequence: CAWSELRAGADTQYF. Written as DNA, the CDR3 is TGTGCCTGGAGCGAGCTTAGGGCGGGGGCAGATACGCAGTATTTT.

The chain combines TRBV29-1 with TRBJ1-2; no clear D gene. V was clipped by 7 bases and J by 8 bases, with 11 bases between them. There are 10 residues in the CDR3. In germline, CDR1 is SQVTM, CDR2 ANQGSEA. CDR3 amino acids: CSAPMEGYTF. CDR3 sequence (DNA): TGCAGCGCCCCTATGGAGGGCTACACCTTC.

The chain's CDR3 is CASSQGLDNEQFF. The CDR3 coding sequence is TGCGCCAGCAGCCAAGGGCTTGACAATGAGCAGTTCTTC. The chain recombines TRBV4-1 with TRBJ2-1, with D unresolved. The CDR3 loop spans 13 amino acids. Germline-derived CDR1 and CDR2 are MGHRA and YSYEKL. V dropped 1 base and J dropped 5 bases, with 6 bases sitting between them.

This chain links TRBV9 with TRBJ2-3; D ambiguous. V was cut by 4 bases and J by 2 bases, with 14 bases left in between. Looked up from germline, CDR1 is SGDLS and CDR2 is YYNGEE. CDR3 length equals 15 residues. CDR3 sequence: CASSPSRTHTDTQYF. The CDR3 DNA reads TGTGCCAGCAGCCCCTCACGAACACACACAGATACGCAGTATTTT.

This clone was observed a handful of times. The rearrangement links TRBV19 to TRBJ1-5; no definite D call. Looked up from germline, CDR1 is LNHDA and CDR2 is SQIVND (reference sequence). The CDR3 loop spans 15 amino acids. The V gene lost 4 bases and the J gene lost 4 bases, with 14 bases spanning the gap. CDR3 DNA sequence: TGTGCCAGTAGTAAGGCAGAGTACCGGAATCAGCCCCAGCATTTT. It is translated as CASSKAEYRNQPQHF.

The rearrangement uses TRBV27 and TRBJ1-2; D call uncertain. Germline lookup yields CDR1 MNHEY and CDR2 SMNVEV (reference sequence). With 11 bases removed from V and 8 bases from J, the gap between germline ends came to 18 bases. CDR3 length: 12 residues. CDR3 sequence reads: CACYSGLEGYTF. CDR3 in DNA: TGTGCCTGTTACTCGGGGTTGGAAGGCTACACCTTC.

The chain carries TRBV7-8 and TRBJ2-7; TRBD1 agrees at 8 bases. The CDR3 is made up of 12 amino acids. Unmatched junction bases numbered 3, after V lost 6 bases and J lost 5 bases. Germline V gene lookup returns CDR1 SGHVS and CDR2 FQNEAQ. Here the CDR3 DNA reads TGTGCCAGCAGTCCACAGGGGGACGAGCAGTACGTC. As protein: CASSPQGDEQYV.

This chain links TRBV18 with TRBJ2-3, with D maybe TRBD1 (5 bases). CDR1 is KGHSH, CDR2 LQKENI, per germline. The CDR3 consists of 11 residues. Trimming removed 6 bases at V and 10 bases at J, with 11 bases between. The CDR3, as DNA: TGTGCCAGCTCCGACAGTTCTTCGCAGTATTTT. It specifies CASSDSSSQYF.

The J gene is TRBJ2-1, the V gene TRBV2; D not resolved. The CDR3 loop spans 14 amino acids. From germline, CDR1 is SNHLY and CDR2 FYNNEI. Between the trimmed V and J ends, which lost 6 bases and 0 bases, there was a span of 9 bases. The CDR3 here is CASRPGGSYNEQFF. The CDR3 DNA is TGTGCCAGCAGACCGGGCGGCTCCTACAATGAGCAGTTCTTC. Filled out from reference TRBV2 and TRBJ2-1, the complete variable domain reads EPEVTQTPSHQVTQMGQEVILRCVPISNHLYFYWYRQILGQKVEFLVSFYNNEISEKSEIFDDQFSVERPDGSNFTLKIRSTKLEDSAMYFCASRPGGSYNEQFFGPGTRLTVL.

The chain combines TRBV2 with TRBJ1-5; D is unclear. V lost 0 bases to trimming and J lost 15 bases, with 18 bases between them. CDR1 and CDR2 from the germline V gene are SNHLY and FYNNEI. The CDR3 runs 14 residues. CDR3 sequence reads: CASSEALRDDPAHF. CDR3 bases: TGTGCCAGCAGTGAAGCGCTTCGCGACGACCCGGCGCATTTT.

The chain is built from TRBV13 and TRBJ2-3; TRBD1 might be the D (5 bases). V was trimmed by 4 bases and J by 1 base, leaving 12 bases between them. This CDR3 is built from 15 residues. Germline loops: CDR1 PRHDT, CDR2 FYEKMQ (reference sequence). The CDR3 nucleotides read TGTGCCAGCAGCTCAAAGGGGCTTGGCACAGATACGCAGTATTTT. Its translation: CASSSKGLGTDTQYF.

V usage is TRBV27 and J usage is TRBJ2-7; D call uncertain. The germline V gene has CDR1 MNHEY and CDR2 SMNVEV (reference sequence). Trimming stripped 5 bases from V and 6 bases from J, with 11 bases between. The CDR3 is made up of 12 amino acids. CDR3 DNA: TGTGCCAGCAGTCCCTCGGTGGGCGAGCAGTACTTC. Translating gives CASSPSVGEQYF.

The CDR3 loop reads CASSQDVYRGRRTGELFF. In DNA, the CDR3 is TGCGCCAGCAGCCAGGACGTGTACAGGGGGAGAAGGACCGGGGAGCTGTTTTTT. The chain has TRBV4-1 and TRBJ2-2, with 8 bases lining up with TRBD1. Germline CDR1 is MGHRA and CDR2 is YSYEKL. V was pared by 3 bases and J by 5 bases, with 14 bases of the junction left unmatched. This CDR3 spans 18 amino acids.

The chain combines TRBV9 with TRBJ1-1; D ambiguous. V lost 3 bases, J lost 8 bases, and 8 bases lay in between. The germline CDR1 and CDR2 sequences are SGDLS and YYNGEE. The CDR3 length is 11 residues. The CDR3 protein is CASSGGGEAFF. CDR3 in DNA: TGTGCCAGCAGCGGGGGTGGGGAAGCTTTCTTT.

V and J are TRBV7-8 and TRBJ2-1; 12 bases are shared with TRBD2. The CDR3 has 12 residues. Germline CDR1 reads SGHVS; CDR2 reads FQNEAQ. Losses at the gene ends were 5 bases for V and 16 bases for J; bases not matched to a gene: 6. CDR3 nucleotide sequence: TGTGCCAGCAGCCAACTAGCGGGGGGTATTTTCTTC. Protein product: CASSQLAGGIFF.

The CDR3 region is CASRQLGGSNIQYF. The CDR3 DNA sequence: TGTGCCAGCAGGCAGTTGGGGGGCTCAAACATTCAGTACTTC. This chain connects TRBV6-1 to TRBJ2-4; possibly TRBD1 or TRBD2 for D (6 bases each). Germline assignment: CDR1 MNHNS and CDR2 SASEGT. The CDR3 length is 14 residues. Between the trimmed V and J ends, which lost 6 bases and 6 bases, there was a span of 15 bases.

The chain employs TRBV27 and TRBJ2-2; D gene unclear. Deletions cut 6 bases from V and 2 bases from J, with 16 bases between. The germline gives CDR1 MNHEY, CDR2 SMNVEV (reference sequence). The CDR3 covers 16 residues. As DNA, the CDR3 is TGTGCCAGCAGCCGCACCCACGACCAAAACACCGGGGAGCTGTTTTTT. Its translation is CASSRTHDQNTGELFF.

The rearrangement links TRBV27 to TRBJ1-5; D is ambiguous. Trimming shortened V by 0 bases and J by 6 bases, and 3 bases separated the two germline ends. The CDR3 covers 12 residues. Germline V lookup: CDR1 MNHEY, CDR2 SMNVEV (reference sequence). CDR3 coding DNA: TGTGCCAGCAGTTTATCGAGTCAGCCCCAGCATTTT. Its translation: CASSLSSQPQHF.

J is TRBJ2-1 and V is TRBV2; 13 nucleotides match TRBD2. V dropped 4 bases and J dropped 10; count of bases not matched to a gene: 10. Looked up from germline, CDR1 is SNHLY and CDR2 is FYNNEI. The CDR3 has 16 amino acids. The CDR3, as DNA: TGTGCCAGCAGTGGGGGGGTTGGACTAGCGGGAGAAGAGCAGTTCTTC. Protein: CASSGGVGLAGEEQFF.